The next 8 T cell receptor beta chains were all read from a single sample in a study of beta chain features in type 1 diabetes. cDNA synthesis used the whole RNA isolate, giving expressed TCRB sequences. Measured with immunoSEQ multiplex PCR; TCRdb has only the in-frame clones, and not every one. The sample has under 95,000 clones, approximately 32% seen once. Sequenced input: stem cell memory CD4+ T cells from blood. These receptors came from a woman aged 18-29 years in good health.

Only a few counts were recorded for this clone. The genes are TRBV30 and TRBJ2-6; TRBD1 matches 9 bases. The germline gives CDR1 GTSNPN, CDR2 SVGIG (reference sequence). The trim removed 7 bases at V and 2 bases at J, leaving 12 bases unmatched. CDR3 length: 17 amino acids. The CDR3 DNA follows: TGTGCCTCCACCTCGACAGGGGGAACTGCTGGGGCCAACGTCCTGACTTTC. It encodes CASTSTGGTAGANVLTF.

The sample holds a few counts of this clone. The CDR3 DNA reads as TGCGCCAGCAGCACCGGGACAGGGCCCACTGAAGCTTTCTTT. Protein product: CASSTGTGPTEAFF. V usage is TRBV5-1 and J usage is TRBJ1-1; 9 positions match TRBD1. The junction had 5 bases not matched to a gene; V was cut back by 4 bases and J by 4 bases. The CDR3 is 14 residues long. Per germline, CDR1 SGHRS and CDR2 YFSETQ.

The CDR3 loop reads CASSMEGSGAGAETQYF. Here the CDR3 DNA reads TGCGCCAGCAGCATGGAAGGATCCGGGGCGGGGGCGGAGACCCAGTACTTC. J is TRBJ2-5 and V is TRBV5-1; TRBD2 is a possible D gene (7 bases). CDR1 and CDR2 from the germline V gene are SGHRS and YFSETQ. V lost 4 bases, J lost 5 bases, and 24 bases lay in between. The CDR3 runs 17 residues.

The chain couples TRBV9 to TRBJ2-7, with D perhaps matching TRBD2 (6 bases). Between the trimmed V and J ends, which lost 0 bases and 5 bases, there was a span of 21 bases. CDR1 and CDR2 from the germline V gene are SGDLS and YYNGEE. This CDR3 has 17 amino acids. The DNA for the CDR3 is TGTGCCAGCAGCGTAGAGGCACGCGGGGTCGGTGGGGACGAGCAGTACTTC. Its translation is CASSVEARGVGGDEQYF.

This chain uses TRBV7-8 with TRBJ2-2; the match to TRBD1 covers 8 bases. Germline CDR1 SGHVS, CDR2 FQNEAQ. J gave up 4 bases and V 2 bases, and 9 bases lay outside the gene matches. This CDR3 comprises 17 residues. The CDR3 nucleotides are TGTGCCAGCAGCTTATGGGGAGACAGGGGAACCACCGGGGAGCTGTTTTTT. It is translated as CASSLWGDRGTTGELFF.

The chain uses TRBV19 and TRBJ2-7; 8 bases align to TRBD2. The J segment lost 2 bases and the V segment lost 5 bases, leaving 5 bases of the junction unmatched. CDR3 size: 14 residues. The germline V gene encodes CDR1 LNHDA and CDR2 SQIVND (reference sequence). CDR3 loop: CASSPQRGTYEQYF. CDR3 DNA: TGTGCCAGTAGTCCCCAGCGGGGGACCTACGAGCAGTACTTC.

This sequence joins TRBV5-1 and TRBJ2-7; 12 bases fit TRBD2. The trim removed 7 bases at V and 5 bases at J, leaving 10 bases unmatched. The CDR3 runs to 15 residues. The V gene's germline CDR1 is SGHRS and CDR2 YFSETQ. The CDR3: CASALAGGQSDEQYF. The CDR3 DNA follows: TGCGCCAGCGCACTAGCGGGAGGCCAATCCGACGAGCAGTACTTC.

This clone was seen a handful of times. The chain has TRBV7-2 and TRBJ2-5; D gene unclear. In germline, CDR1 is SGHTA, CDR2 FQGNSA. V was shortened by 5 bases and J by 5 bases, with 9 bases between the two germline ends. The CDR3 contains 12 residues. The DNA for the CDR3 is TGTGCCAGCAGCACCTACGCTGAGACCCAGTACTTC. This encodes CASSTYAETQYF.